This is a list of T cell receptor beta chains from one sample in a study of blood T cells in healthy people across ages. TCRdb re-called the 5' RACE reads through MiXCR, storing one row per CDR3 protein. The repertoire holds over 1.5 million distinct CDR3 sequences, with less than 50% as singletons. The sample taken for sequencing was blood. Receptors originate from a woman in her thirties or forties in good health. The CDR3 runs from the conserved cysteine through the conserved F or W. Fields, in order: clone size, V gene, J gene, D gene, CDR3 DNA, CDR3 protein. The D gene is left open where the match is weak. Only part of the rows carry a size: once, few, many, or a class if the clone is expanded.

abundance: NA; v_gene: TRBV20-1; j_gene: TRBJ1-2; d_gene: TRBD1; CDR3nt: TGCAGTGCTAGAGTAGGGACAGAAAAGCCCCGTGGTGGCTACACCTTC; CDR3aa: CSARVGTEKPRGGYTF
abundance: once; v_gene: TRBV20-1; j_gene: TRBJ2-1; d_gene: TRBD2; CDR3nt: TGCAGTGCTAGAGATCATGGGAGCGGGGGGTTCTACAATGAGCAGTTCTTC; CDR3aa: CSARDHGSGGFYNEQFF
abundance: few; v_gene: TRBV28; j_gene: TRBJ1-6; d_gene: NA; CDR3nt: TGTGCCAGCAGTTCCCTACTCATAGGTTCACCCCTCCACTTT; CDR3aa: CASSSLLIGSPLHF
abundance: NA; v_gene: TRBV10-2; j_gene: TRBJ2-5; d_gene: NA; CDR3nt: TGCGCCAGCACCCTTACTAGCTTCGGAGAGACCCAGTACTTC; CDR3aa: CASTLTSFGETQYF
abundance: NA; v_gene: TRBV4-2; j_gene: TRBJ2-1; d_gene: NA; CDR3nt: TGTGCCAGCAGCCAAGCTCCTTCCTACAATGAGCAGTTCTTC; CDR3aa: CASSQAPSYNEQFF
abundance: NA; v_gene: TRBV4-3; j_gene: TRBJ1-5; d_gene: NA; CDR3nt: TGCGCCAGCAGCCAAGATTTTAAGGGCCATAGCAATCAGCCCCAGCATTTT; CDR3aa: CASSQDFKGHSNQPQHF
abundance: NA; v_gene: TRBV7-6; j_gene: TRBJ2-5; d_gene: TRBD2; CDR3nt: TGTGCCAGCCGGGGTAGCGGGGGGGCCGTACAAGAGACCCAGTACTTC; CDR3aa: CASRGSGGAVQETQYF
abundance: NA; v_gene: TRBV7-9; j_gene: TRBJ1-4; d_gene: TRBD1; CDR3nt: TGTGCCAGCAGCTCGAGGGATCGGACAGGGGATGAAAAACTGTTTTTT; CDR3aa: CASSSRDRTGDEKLFF
abundance: NA; v_gene: TRBV25-1; j_gene: TRBJ2-3; d_gene: NA; CDR3nt: TGTGCCAGCAGTGAAGAAGGACAGAGCACAGATACGCAGTATTTT; CDR3aa: CASSEEGQSTDTQYF
abundance: NA; v_gene: TRBV6-1; j_gene: TRBJ2-2; d_gene: NA; CDR3nt: TGTGCCAGCAGTGAGAGGCGCTCGAACACCGGGGAGCTGTTTTTT; CDR3aa: CASSERRSNTGELFF
abundance: few; v_gene: TRBV5-5; j_gene: TRBJ2-4; d_gene: TRBD2; CDR3nt: TGTGCCAGCAGCTGGACTAGCGGGGGGGCAAGAAACATTCAGTACTTC; CDR3aa: CASSWTSGGARNIQYF
abundance: few; v_gene: TRBV7-2; j_gene: TRBJ2-5; d_gene: TRBD2; CDR3nt: TGCGCCAGCAGCTTCTTCTTAGCGGGGGCCCTCCAAGAGACCCAGTACTTC; CDR3aa: CASSFFLAGALQETQYF
abundance: few; v_gene: TRBV27; j_gene: TRBJ2-5; d_gene: NA; CDR3nt: TGTGCCAGCAGTTTATTGGATGGGGGCAGAGAGACCCAGTACTTC; CDR3aa: CASSLLDGGRETQYF
abundance: NA; v_gene: TRBV4-2; j_gene: TRBJ1-2; d_gene: TRBD1; CDR3nt: TGTGCCAGCAGCCAGGAGGGACAGGGAGGTTGGGGCTACACCTTC; CDR3aa: CASSQEGQGGWGYTF
abundance: NA; v_gene: TRBV5-6; j_gene: TRBJ2-5; d_gene: TRBD2; CDR3nt: TGTGCCAGCAGCTTGCGTAGGACTAGCGGGGCAGGGGAGACCCAGTACTTC; CDR3aa: CASSLRRTSGAGETQYF
abundance: NA; v_gene: TRBV7-9; j_gene: TRBJ2-7; d_gene: NA; CDR3nt: TGTGCCAGCAGCTTTGGTGGGCTAAGTACCTACGAGCAGTACTTC; CDR3aa: CASSFGGLSTYEQYF
abundance: few; v_gene: TRBV20-1; j_gene: TRBJ1-1; d_gene: NA; CDR3nt: TGCAGTGCTAGTACCCAGAACACCGAAGCTTTCTTT; CDR3aa: CSASTQNTEAFF
abundance: NA; v_gene: TRBV3-1; j_gene: TRBJ2-7; d_gene: NA; CDR3nt: TGTGCCAGCAGCCACCTCCTCAAAGGCCTGAAGTTGTCCTACGAGCAGTACTTC; CDR3aa: CASSHLLKGLKLSYEQYF
abundance: NA; v_gene: TRBV20-1; j_gene: TRBJ2-3; d_gene: TRBD2; CDR3nt: TGCAGTGCCCAAGGGAGGGGATGGGAAGATACGCAGTATTTT; CDR3aa: CSAQGRGWEDTQYF
abundance: NA; v_gene: TRBV29-1; j_gene: TRBJ2-1; d_gene: NA; CDR3nt: TGCAGCGTTGATGGGGGGGGGGCACGCTCCTACAATGAGCAGTTCTTC; CDR3aa: CSVDGGGARSYNEQFF
abundance: NA; v_gene: TRBV13; j_gene: TRBJ2-1; d_gene: TRBD2; CDR3nt: TGTGCCAGCAGTACTAGCGTCCGACCGGTTCTCTACAATGAGCAGTTCTTC; CDR3aa: CASSTSVRPVLYNEQFF
abundance: few; v_gene: TRBV9; j_gene: TRBJ2-4; d_gene: TRBD2; CDR3nt: TGTGCCAGCAGCGCGGACGCACTAGCGGGGGGGCCTAGCAAAAACATTCAGTACTTC; CDR3aa: CASSADALAGGPSKNIQYF
abundance: NA; v_gene: TRBV7-9; j_gene: TRBJ1-5; d_gene: NA; CDR3nt: TGTGCCAACAGCTTAGGTTCCTCGGGCGATCAGCCCCAGCATTTT; CDR3aa: CANSLGSSGDQPQHF
abundance: NA; v_gene: TRBV7-2; j_gene: TRBJ2-3; d_gene: TRBD1; CDR3nt: TGTGCCAGCAGCCGTACGGGACAGAGCACAGATACGCAGAATTTT; CDR3aa: CASSRTGQSTDTQNF
abundance: once; v_gene: TRBV20-1; j_gene: TRBJ2-7; d_gene: NA; CDR3nt: TGCAGTGCTAGACTCTTACAGGGTGCCAACGAGCAGTACTTC; CDR3aa: CSARLLQGANEQYF
abundance: NA; v_gene: TRBV4-1; j_gene: TRBJ2-7; d_gene: NA; CDR3nt: TGCGCCAGCAGCCAATCCGAACTCGGGACCTACGAGCAGTACTTC; CDR3aa: CASSQSELGTYEQYF
abundance: NA; v_gene: TRBV3-1; j_gene: TRBJ2-5; d_gene: NA; CDR3nt: TGTGCCAGCAGCCAAGCTTTCATGACCCAGTACTTC; CDR3aa: CASSQAFMTQYF
abundance: NA; v_gene: TRBV24-1; j_gene: TRBJ2-1; d_gene: TRBD2; CDR3nt: TGTGCCACAGCGAGGGGGACTAGCGGGAACAATGAGCAGTTCTTC; CDR3aa: CATARGTSGNNEQFF
abundance: NA; v_gene: TRBV10-3; j_gene: TRBJ2-2; d_gene: TRBD2; CDR3nt: TGTGCCATCAGTGACCCGGGGAGGGGTCGTACGGGGGAGCTGTTTTTT; CDR3aa: CAISDPGRGRTGELFF
abundance: NA; v_gene: TRBV4-3; j_gene: TRBJ1-2; d_gene: NA; CDR3nt: TGCGCCAGCAGCCAAGTGGGGGGGCTAGGAGGCTACACCTTC; CDR3aa: CASSQVGGLGGYTF
abundance: few; v_gene: TRBV7-2; j_gene: TRBJ2-7; d_gene: TRBD1; CDR3nt: TGTGCCAGCAGCGAAAGGACAGGGACCTACGAGCAGTACTTC; CDR3aa: CASSERTGTYEQYF
abundance: NA; v_gene: TRBV5-4; j_gene: TRBJ2-5; d_gene: NA; CDR3nt: TGTGCCAGCAGCTTGGTGTTTATGGGCGGAGAGACCCAGTACTTC; CDR3aa: CASSLVFMGGETQYF
abundance: NA; v_gene: TRBV20-1; j_gene: TRBJ2-1; d_gene: TRBD2; CDR3nt: TGCAGTGCTAGAAGCTTGTCTAGCGGGGGGAACTCCTACAATGAGCAGTTCTTC; CDR3aa: CSARSLSSGGNSYNEQFF
abundance: NA; v_gene: TRBV7-9; j_gene: TRBJ1-4; d_gene: TRBD1; CDR3nt: TGTGCCAGCAGCTTCGGGACAGGGATTGAAAAACTGTTTTTT; CDR3aa: CASSFGTGIEKLFF
abundance: NA; v_gene: TRBV5-1; j_gene: TRBJ2-5; d_gene: TRBD2; CDR3nt: TGCGCCAGCAGCATCCTGGCGGGGGCCCAGTACTTC; CDR3aa: CASSILAGAQYF
abundance: NA; v_gene: TRBV6-6; j_gene: TRBJ2-3; d_gene: NA; CDR3nt: TGTGCCAGCAGATTTACAGGGTCTAGCACAGATACGCAGTATTTT; CDR3aa: CASRFTGSSTDTQYF
abundance: many; v_gene: TRBV29-1; j_gene: TRBJ2-4; d_gene: NA; CDR3nt: TGCAGCGTTGAAGTTTCCCGGGGTAACATTCAGTACTTC; CDR3aa: CSVEVSRGNIQYF
abundance: NA; v_gene: TRBV20-1; j_gene: TRBJ2-1; d_gene: NA; CDR3nt: TGCAGTGCTAGATCCGGCGTCCTCAATGAGCAGTTCTTC; CDR3aa: CSARSGVLNEQFF
abundance: NA; v_gene: TRBV6-2/TRBV6-3; j_gene: TRBJ2-5; d_gene: TRBD2; CDR3nt: TGTGCCAGCAGTTACCTCGACTTTCCTAGCGGGGGGTCAGAGAGGCAGTACTTC; CDR3aa: CASSYLDFPSGGSERQYF
abundance: few; v_gene: TRBV5-6; j_gene: TRBJ2-4; d_gene: NA; CDR3nt: TGTGCCAGCAGCTTGTTTCAGGGCATAGCCAAAAACATTCAGTACTTC; CDR3aa: CASSLFQGIAKNIQYF
abundance: few; v_gene: TRBV4-1; j_gene: TRBJ2-3; d_gene: TRBD2; CDR3nt: TGCGCCAGCAGCCAAGATGCGACTAGCGGGTGTACGCAGTATTTT; CDR3aa: CASSQDATSGCTQYF
abundance: many; v_gene: TRBV28; j_gene: TRBJ2-3; d_gene: TRBD2; CDR3nt: TGTGCCAGCAGTTTATTTCGGGGGGGCAGCACAGATACGCAGTATTTT; CDR3aa: CASSLFRGGSTDTQYF
abundance: NA; v_gene: TRBV4-1; j_gene: TRBJ2-3; d_gene: TRBD2; CDR3nt: TGCGCCAGCGGCCTAGCGGGGGGCCTCAAGGGGGATACGCAGTATTTT; CDR3aa: CASGLAGGLKGDTQYF
abundance: NA; v_gene: TRBV29-1; j_gene: TRBJ2-7; d_gene: TRBD2; CDR3nt: TGCAGCGTTGAAGATGCAACTAGCGGGGGGACTTCCTACGAGCAGTACTTC; CDR3aa: CSVEDATSGGTSYEQYF
abundance: few; v_gene: TRBV7-8; j_gene: TRBJ2-7; d_gene: TRBD1; CDR3nt: TGTGCCAGCAGCTCCCATAGTAGGACAGGGGGGTACGAGCAGTACTTC; CDR3aa: CASSSHSRTGGYEQYF
abundance: few; v_gene: TRBV6-5; j_gene: TRBJ1-2; d_gene: TRBD1; CDR3nt: TGTGCCAGCAGAACAGACAGGGCTTACTATGGCTACACCTTC; CDR3aa: CASRTDRAYYGYTF
abundance: NA; v_gene: TRBV5-1; j_gene: TRBJ2-1; d_gene: TRBD2; CDR3nt: TGCGCCAGCAGTACCGGACTAGCAACGAATGAGCAGTTCTTC; CDR3aa: CASSTGLATNEQFF
abundance: few; v_gene: TRBV6-1; j_gene: TRBJ2-5; d_gene: NA; CDR3nt: TGTGCCAGCAGTCGTAGCAGGCAAGAGACCCAGTACTTC; CDR3aa: CASSRSRQETQYF
abundance: once; v_gene: TRBV20-1; j_gene: TRBJ2-1; d_gene: NA; CDR3nt: TGCAGTGCTAGAGGCAAACATCGGAACAGGTCCTACGAGCAGTTCTTC; CDR3aa: CSARGKHRNRSYEQFF